The rows below give T cell receptor beta chains drawn from one sample of a study of human T cells and chemical hapten exposure. TCRdb passed the RACE reads through MiXCR, listing each CDR3 protein once. Of a few hundred thousand distinct CDR3 sequences detected, under 6.5% appear once; the ten largest clones hold about 6%. Sequenced here: whole blood, sampled in connection with sensitization to the hapten diphenylcyclopropenone (DPC). The receptor set was obtained from a woman between 18 and 30 years old with alopecia areata. Some clones in this sample may be carry-over from other donors' samples. The CDR3 runs from the conserved cysteine through the conserved F or W. D genes are given only for firm matches. Some rows mark clone size as missing; the rest say once, few, many or name a class of expanded clone.

j_call	d_call	v_call	clone_size	cdr3_nt	cdr3_aa
TRBJ2-7	TRBD1	TRBV4-3	few	TGCGCCAGCAGCCAAGAACCCCCCGGGACAGGGGGGTCCGAGCAGTACTTC	CASSQEPPGTGGSEQYF
TRBJ2-2	TRBD2	TRBV6-1	few	TGTGCCAGCAGTGGGTGGACTAGCGAGGCCGGGGAGCTGTTTTTT	CASSGWTSEAGELFF
TRBJ1-6	TRBD1	TRBV4-1	-	TGCGCCAGCAGCCGAACCCGGCAGGGGGCATCCTATAATTCACCCCTCCACTTT	CASSRTRQGASYNSPLHF
TRBJ1-3	-	TRBV12-3/TRBV12-4	few	TGTGCCAGCAGTTTCACTGGTGACACCATATATTTT	CASSFTGDTIYF
TRBJ1-1	-	TRBV6-2/TRBV6-3	few	TGTGCCAGCAGACGTACGGGGGTTGCTGAAGCTTTCTTT	CASRRTGVAEAFF
TRBJ2-1	-	TRBV3-1	many	TGTGCCAGCAGCCAAGCTACCTTGAAGGGAAGTCTGGAGTTCTTC	CASSQATLKGSLEFF
TRBJ2-3	-	TRBV7-2	-	TGTGCCAGCAGCCTCCGATCGGCCTCAGATACGCAGTATTTT	CASSLRSASDTQYF
TRBJ2-2	-	TRBV4-2	-	TGTGCCAGCAGCCAAGAGGAAGGCAGGGCAGGAAGAATAACCGGGGAGCTGTTTTTT	CASSQEEGRAGRITGELFF
TRBJ1-2	-	TRBV18	many	TGTGCCAGCTCACCACCGAACAGGGCCCCGAATGGCTACACCTTC	CASSPPNRAPNGYTF
TRBJ2-2	-	TRBV7-2	few	TGTGCCAGCAGCCCGCAGTTGGCCGGGGAGCTGTTTTTT	CASSPQLAGELFF
TRBJ2-1	-	TRBV20-1	few	TGCAGTGCTAGGCCACAGGTGTACAATGAGCAGTTCTTC	CSARPQVYNEQFF
TRBJ2-3	-	TRBV29-1	many	TGCAGCGTCTCTCCCGGGATATTTGCGGATACGCAGTATTTT	CSVSPGIFADTQYF
TRBJ2-1	TRBD1	TRBV2	-	TGTGCCAGTAGACAGGGCCAATACAATGAGCAGTTCTTC	CASRQGQYNEQFF
TRBJ1-1	-	TRBV5-5	many	TGTGCCAGCGAAGAGACGGTGAACACTGAAGCTTTCTTT	CASEETVNTEAFF
TRBJ2-5	-	TRBV5-4	few	TGTGCCAGCAGCCCTGCGGCAATAGAGACCCAGTACTTC	CASSPAAIETQYF
TRBJ1-2	-	TRBV5-1	few	TGCGCCAGCAGCTACGGACAGTATGGCTACACCTTC	CASSYGQYGYTF
TRBJ1-5	-	TRBV20-1	few	TGCAGTGCCAGTGGACATAGTAGCAATCAGCCCCAGCATTTT	CSASGHSSNQPQHF
TRBJ1-3	-	TRBV20-1	many	TGCAGTGCTCACTCTCCCCACTGGACCTCCTCTGGAAACACCATATATTTT	CSAHSPHWTSSGNTIYF
TRBJ1-2	-	TRBV7-2	many	TGTGCCAGCAGCTTAGTCGGCAGCTTCTATGGCTACACCTTC	CASSLVGSFYGYTF
TRBJ1-1	TRBD1	TRBV9	many	TGTGCCAGCAGCGTCGGACAGGGGAACACTGAAGCTTTCTTT	CASSVGQGNTEAFF
TRBJ2-3	-	TRBV6-2/TRBV6-3	-	TGTGCCAGCAGTTACCCCGCGCAGCGCACAGATACGCAGTATTTT	CASSYPAQRTDTQYF
TRBJ1-6	-	TRBV7-9	many	TGTGCCAGCAGCTTAGATCCAGGGAACCGTTATAATTCACCCCTCCACTTT	CASSLDPGNRYNSPLHF
TRBJ1-1	-	TRBV29-1	many	TGCAGCGCGAATCCGGGCCTCAGCGACACTGAAGCTTTCTTT	CSANPGLSDTEAFF
TRBJ1-6	TRBD1	TRBV6-5	many	TGTGCCAGCAGTTACTCACAGGGGGGACAATCACCCCTCCACTTT	CASSYSQGGQSPLHF
TRBJ2-3	-	TRBV27	few	TGTGCCAGCAGACTCAGCAGGGGAGGCACGGATACGCAGTATTTT	CASRLSRGGTDTQYF
TRBJ2-1	TRBD2	TRBV4-3	few	TGCGCCAGCAGCCCCCAGGGTAGCGGGGGGGAAGGTGAGCAGTTCTTC	CASSPQGSGGEGEQFF
TRBJ1-2	TRBD1	TRBV2	many	TGTGCCAGCTCACAACAGCTGGGACAGGGGGCTTACTATGGCTACACCTTC	CASSQQLGQGAYYGYTF
TRBJ2-7	-	TRBV18	-	TGTGCCAGCTCACCACCCGGACAGCACTCCTACGAGCAGTACTTC	CASSPPGQHSYEQYF
TRBJ1-6	TRBD1	TRBV6-2/TRBV6-3	many	TGTGCCAGCAGTTACCCCGACAGGGAAACGGTCCACTTT	CASSYPDRETVHF
TRBJ1-1	-	TRBV7-9	-	TGTGCCAGCAGCTTAGACTGGGGGGCTGAAGCTTTCTTT	CASSLDWGAEAFF
TRBJ2-5	TRBD1	TRBV12-5	-	TGTGCTAGTGGTCCGGGACAGGGGGAAGAGACCCAGTACTTC	CASGPGQGEETQYF
TRBJ2-7	TRBD1	TRBV20-1	-	TGCAGTGCCCGCCCTATGGTCCAGGGGGTAACTGCCGAGCAGTACTTC	CSARPMVQGVTAEQYF
TRBJ2-3	-	TRBV7-9	few	TGTGCCAGCAGAAAAGCGGAGAGCACAGATACGCAGTATTTT	CASRKAESTDTQYF
TRBJ1-5	TRBD1	TRBV27	few	TGTGCCAGCAGTTTGTTCGGACAGGGGGCGAGTCAGCCCCAGCATTTT	CASSLFGQGASQPQHF
TRBJ2-3	TRBD2	TRBV20-1	few	TGCAGTGCTAAACGGGGGGGCAGGGTCTCCCATACGCAGTATTTT	CSAKRGGRVSHTQYF
TRBJ1-5	-	TRBV6-5	-	TGTGCCAGCAGACCTACCTCAACTAGCAATCAGCCCCAGCATTTT	CASRPTSTSNQPQHF
TRBJ1-5	TRBD1	TRBV15	-	TGTGCCACCAGCAGAGATGTAGGGGGCGATCAGCCCCAGCATTTT	CATSRDVGGDQPQHF
TRBJ2-7	TRBD1	TRBV5-1	-	TGCGCCAGCGGTCCGACAGGGAACTACGAGCAGTACTTC	CASGPTGNYEQYF
TRBJ1-2	TRBD1	TRBV7-2	-	TGTGCCAGCAGCATTGCCGGGACAGGGCAAAACTATGGCTACACCTTC	CASSIAGTGQNYGYTF
TRBJ1-2	-	TRBV4-2	many	TGTGCCAGCAGCCAAGTATCGGCTCCGTATGGCTACACCTTC	CASSQVSAPYGYTF
TRBJ1-2	TRBD1	TRBV6-5	many	TGTGCCACCGCCTTACCCGGGACAGGAGGCTATGGCTACACCTTC	CATALPGTGGYGYTF
TRBJ1-2	-	TRBV20-1	few	TGCGTCCAAAAGGGGGGAGCTAACTATGGCTACACCTTC	CVQKGGANYGYTF
TRBJ2-1	-	TRBV12-3/TRBV12-4	-	TGTGCCAGCAGTTATTTTCAGGCCTTGGGGAATGAGCAGTTCTTC	CASSYFQALGNEQFF
TRBJ1-2	-	TRBV9	many	TGTGCCAGCAGCGTCGACGACACAGGAGGCTACACCTTC	CASSVDDTGGYTF
TRBJ2-7	TRBD1	TRBV11-1	few	TGTGCCAGCAGCTTATCCGGACAGGGCCACTACGAGCAGTACTTC	CASSLSGQGHYEQYF
TRBJ1-2	-	TRBV6-2/TRBV6-3	many	TGTGCCAGCAGTTACGATACTGGGTCAGTGAACTATGGCTACACCTTC	CASSYDTGSVNYGYTF
TRBJ1-2	-	TRBV12-3/TRBV12-4	few	TGTGCCAGCAGTTTAGAACCCCTAGGGGCCTATGGCTACACCTTC	CASSLEPLGAYGYTF